The rows below give T cell receptor beta chains drawn from one sample of a study of immune evolution from preneoplasia to lung adenocarcinoma. The assay was immunoSEQ multiplex PCR, and TCRdb's table has in-frame clones only and misses some. The top ten hold about 9% of the sample, which has just over 2,000 clones, 82% seen once. Material for sequencing was FFPE adjacent normal lung tissue. The source is a person between 70 and 80 years old with lung adenocarcinoma. CDR3s include the opening cysteine and the closing phenylalanine or tryptophan. D genes are given only for firm matches. The listing skips clone size in some rows; elsewhere it reads once, few, many or a size class.

clone_size	v_call	d_call	j_call	cdr3_nt	cdr3_aa
NA	TRBV7-9	TRBD2	TRBJ2-7	TGTGCCAGCAGCTTAGTCAGTGGGAGGGCCTTCGAGCAGTACTTC	CASSLVSGRAFEQYF
once	TRBV11-2	TRBD2	TRBJ2-3	TGTGCCAGCAGCTTAAATAGCGGGAGCACAGATACGCAGTATTTT	CASSLNSGSTDTQYF
few	TRBV21-1	NA	TRBJ1-2	TGTGCCAGCCTGTTAATAACCGGTGGCTACACCTTC	CASLLITGGYTF
NA	TRBV7-2	NA	TRBJ2-1	TGTGCCAGCAGCTTAGGTTCGGGGACCAATGAGCAGTTCTTC	CASSLGSGTNEQFF
NA	TRBV5-1	TRBD1	TRBJ2-2	TGCGCCAGCAGCCCAGGGACAGGGGGCATGGGGACCGGGGAGCTGTTTTTT	CASSPGTGGMGTGELFF
NA	TRBV5-1	NA	TRBJ2-7	TGCGCCAGCAGCTTGGGTAGCGGCCAGGGCTACGAGCAGTACTTC	CASSLGSGQGYEQYF
NA	TRBV7-9	TRBD2	TRBJ2-7	TGTGCCAGCAGCCCTAGCGGCTACGAGCAGTACTTC	CASSPSGYEQYF
once	TRBV11-2	NA	TRBJ2-1	TGTGCCAGCAGCAATCAGGTCTACAATGAGCAGTTCTTC	CASSNQVYNEQFF
NA	TRBV6-4	TRBD1	TRBJ1-4	TGTGCCAGCAGTGAGGGACAGACGACAACTAATGAAAAACTGTTTTTT	CASSEGQTTTNEKLFF
NA	TRBV11-1	TRBD1	TRBJ2-7	TGTGCCAGCAGTTCTCAGGGGGCGAACGAGCAGTACTTC	CASSSQGANEQYF
once	TRBV25-1	NA	TRBJ1-2	TGTGCCAGCAGTGAATCCGTTGGCTACACCTTC	CASSESVGYTF
NA	TRBV7-9	TRBD1	TRBJ1-3	TGTGCCAGCGGAGACAGGGTTGGAAACACCATATATTTT	CASGDRVGNTIYF
NA	TRBV11-1	TRBD2	TRBJ2-3	TGTGCCAGCAGCTCCTTAGCGGGAGGGATCACAGATACGCAGTATTTT	CASSSLAGGITDTQYF
NA	TRBV28	NA	TRBJ1-2	TGTGCCAGCAGTCTCCAGGGTTCTCACTATGGCTACACCTTC	CASSLQGSHYGYTF
NA	TRBV7-2	TRBD2	TRBJ2-2	TGTGCCAGCAGCTTACTCCCTGGCGGGAGCGTTGCCGGGGGGGAGCTGTTTTTT	CASSLLPGGSVAGGELFF
NA	TRBV7-9	NA	TRBJ1-2	TGTGCCAGCACCAGGGGCCTTCGAGGCTACACCTTC	CASTRGLRGYTF
NA	TRBV18	TRBD1	TRBJ2-1	TGTGCCAGCTCACCCGGTACAGGGGCTCGCAATGAGCAGTTCTTC	CASSPGTGARNEQFF
NA	TRBV11-3	NA	TRBJ2-2	TGTGCCACCGCGAGTGGGCCGATGGCCGGGGAGCTGTTTTTT	CATASGPMAGELFF
once	TRBV11-3	NA	TRBJ2-1	TGTGCCAGCAGCTTAGGGGGTAATTTGAATGAGCAGTTCTTC	CASSLGGNLNEQFF
NA	TRBV5-1	NA	TRBJ2-1	TGCGCCAGCGCACCCGGGAGCAATGAGCAGTTCTTC	CASAPGSNEQFF
NA	TRBV9	TRBD1	TRBJ2-2	TGTGCCAGCAGCGTAGGGGACAGGGGTGCAACCGGGGAGCTGTTTTTT	CASSVGDRGATGELFF
NA	TRBV9	TRBD1	TRBJ2-1	TGTGCCAGCAGCGTAGTAGGGCAGGGGGCCTACAATGAGCAGTTCTTC	CASSVVGQGAYNEQFF
NA	TRBV4-3	NA	TRBJ2-7	TGCGCCAGCAGCCAGGAAACGGTCCGGGACAACTCCTACGAGCAGTACTTC	CASSQETVRDNSYEQYF
few	TRBV28	NA	TRBJ1-2	TGTGCCAGCACCTTCCGGGACCGCCACTATGGCTACACCTTC	CASTFRDRHYGYTF
NA	TRBV5-4	NA	TRBJ2-2	TGTGCCAGCAGCTTGGTGGGGGATGGCGGGGAGCTGTTTTTT	CASSLVGDGGELFF